Listed below are T cell receptor beta chains from one sample, sequenced in a study of blood T cells in healthy people across ages. Each CDR3 protein is one row after TCRdb ran MiXCR on the 5' RACE reads. The sample carries 1.4 million or so distinct CDR3 sequences, about 45% recorded once. The sequenced material came from blood. Receptor source: a young woman in good health. Each CDR3 is given with its conserved first and last residue. Each record gives: CDR3 DNA, CDR3 protein, J gene, clone size, D gene, V gene. D genes are given only for firm matches. Only part of the rows carry a size: once, few, many, or a class if the clone is expanded.

CDR3 DNA: TGTGCCAGCAGCTTCTTTAGCGCTAGCACAGATACGCAGTATTTT
CDR3 protein: CASSFFSASTDTQYF
J gene: TRBJ2-3
clone size: .
D gene: .
V gene: TRBV7-2

CDR3 DNA: TGTGCCAGCAGCGCCCTGGGCAGGGGGAGAGGCTACACCTTC
CDR3 protein: CASSALGRGRGYTF
J gene: TRBJ1-2
clone size: .
D gene: TRBD1
V gene: TRBV9

CDR3 DNA: TGTGCCAGCAGTCCTTCTGGGGGTGCTCAGCCCCAGCATTTT
CDR3 protein: CASSPSGGAQPQHF
J gene: TRBJ1-5
clone size: .
D gene: .
V gene: TRBV12-3/TRBV12-4

CDR3 DNA: TGTGCCAGCAGCGTAGGGACTTTGGGCAATCAGCCCCAGCATTTT
CDR3 protein: CASSVGTLGNQPQHF
J gene: TRBJ1-5
clone size: .
D gene: .
V gene: TRBV9

CDR3 DNA: TGCAGTGCTAGAGTGGCCAGGGGCCAGACCGGCTACACCTTC
CDR3 protein: CSARVARGQTGYTF
J gene: TRBJ1-2
clone size: .
D gene: .
V gene: TRBV20-1

CDR3 DNA: TGTGCCAGCAACAGTGACCGGTGGGAGACCCAGTACTTC
CDR3 protein: CASNSDRWETQYF
J gene: TRBJ2-5
clone size: .
D gene: .
V gene: TRBV6-6

CDR3 DNA: TGTGCCATCAGCGGGACAGGGATTAATCAGCCCCAGCATTTT
CDR3 protein: CAISGTGINQPQHF
J gene: TRBJ1-5
clone size: .
D gene: TRBD1
V gene: TRBV10-3

CDR3 DNA: TGCAGTGCTAAGACTAGCGGGCGCGCCAGCTCCTACAATGAGCAGTTCTTC
CDR3 protein: CSAKTSGRASSYNEQFF
J gene: TRBJ2-1
clone size: few
D gene: TRBD2
V gene: TRBV20-1

CDR3 DNA: TGTGCCTGGAGTCAGATCTATGGGTCTGGTCCCAGCTCCTACAATGAGCAGTTCTTC
CDR3 protein: CAWSQIYGSGPSSYNEQFF
J gene: TRBJ2-1
clone size: .
D gene: .
V gene: TRBV30

CDR3 DNA: TGTGCCAGCAGCCCCCTTTGGGGGATACCGTTCTTC
CDR3 protein: CASSPLWGIPFF
J gene: TRBJ2-1
clone size: few
D gene: .
V gene: TRBV7-2

CDR3 DNA: TGCAGTGCTAGTAAGGGAGCCGTTACGCAGTATTTT
CDR3 protein: CSASKGAVTQYF
J gene: TRBJ2-3
clone size: .
D gene: .
V gene: TRBV20-1

CDR3 DNA: TGTGCCAGCAGTCTCACAGGGGTTGTGACTGAAGCTTTCTTT
CDR3 protein: CASSLTGVVTEAFF
J gene: TRBJ1-1
clone size: .
D gene: TRBD1
V gene: TRBV12-3/TRBV12-4

CDR3 DNA: TGCGCCAGCAGCGCCCGTCAACCGAGCTCCTACAATGAGCAGTTCTTC
CDR3 protein: CASSARQPSSYNEQFF
J gene: TRBJ2-1
clone size: .
D gene: .
V gene: TRBV5-1

CDR3 DNA: TGTGCCGCGGGACTATCTTACAATGAGCAGTTCTTC
CDR3 protein: CAAGLSYNEQFF
J gene: TRBJ2-1
clone size: few
D gene: TRBD2
V gene: TRBV27

CDR3 DNA: TGTGCCAGCAGCTCAGGACTAGCCGAGCAGTACTTC
CDR3 protein: CASSSGLAEQYF
J gene: TRBJ2-7
clone size: few
D gene: TRBD2
V gene: TRBV7-2

CDR3 DNA: TGCGCCAGCAGCCAAGATAGGCGGGGTAATTCACCCCTCCACTTT
CDR3 protein: CASSQDRRGNSPLHF
J gene: TRBJ1-6
clone size: few
D gene: .
V gene: TRBV4-3

CDR3 DNA: TGCAGTGCACGGACTAGTAGGGCACCATCCTACGAGCAGTACTTC
CDR3 protein: CSARTSRAPSYEQYF
J gene: TRBJ2-7
clone size: .
D gene: TRBD2
V gene: TRBV20-1

CDR3 DNA: TGTGCCAGCAGCGTAAGCGGCGGCGCGGGGGGTGTGCAGTACTTC
CDR3 protein: CASSVSGGAGGVQYF
J gene: TRBJ2-5
clone size: .
D gene: TRBD2
V gene: TRBV9

CDR3 DNA: TGTGCCAGCAGCCGTTGGGGCTTTGGTGAAAAACTGTTTTTT
CDR3 protein: CASSRWGFGEKLFF
J gene: TRBJ1-4
clone size: .
D gene: .
V gene: TRBV14